The 21 T cell receptor beta chains below all came from one sample that was sequenced in a study of blood T cell repertoires in COVID-19. Produced via immunoSEQ multiplex PCR; TCRdb's table is partial and in-frame only. The table lists 300,000 to 400,000 clones, roughly 88% of them singletons. What was sequenced was peripheral blood. Source of these receptors: a young woman with COVID-19, enrolled during active disease.

The chain has TRBV7-2 and TRBJ2-7; 10 nucleotides match TRBD1. The ends lost 4 bases at V and 5 bases at J; junction bases unmatched: 2. The germline CDR1 and CDR2 sequences are SGHTA and FQGNSA. The length of the CDR3 is 13 residues. CDR3 sequence (DNA): TGTGCCAGCAGCTACGACAGGGGGCACGAGCAGTACTTC. This encodes CASSYDRGHEQYF.

The chain employs TRBV4-3 and TRBJ2-2; D call uncertain. CDR3 size: 13 residues. Trimming cost V 1 base and J 4 bases, with 4 bases left between them. Germline assignment: CDR1 LGHNA and CDR2 YSLEER. CDR3 in amino acids: CASSQAGTGELFF. DNA for the CDR3: TGCGCCAGCAGCCAAGCGGGCACCGGGGAGCTGTTTTTT.

This clone showed up just once. The V gene is TRBV5-6, the J gene TRBJ2-1; 7 bases fit TRBD1. The CDR3 contains 15 residues. Unmatched junction bases numbered 10, after V lost 4 bases and J lost 6 bases. Germline values: CDR1 SGHDT, CDR2 YYEEEE. The CDR3 is CASSIDRVIRNEQFF. In DNA form, the CDR3 reads TGTGCCAGCAGCATTGACAGGGTCATTCGCAATGAGCAGTTCTTC.

The chain joins TRBV7-9 to TRBJ1-6, with 7 bases fitting TRBD1. The junction had 10 bases not matched to a gene; V was cut back by 5 bases and J by 0 bases. Germline values: CDR1 SEHNR, CDR2 FQNEAQ (reference sequence). The CDR3 runs 18 residues. The CDR3 sequence: CASSHPGQISSYNSPLHF. The CDR3 DNA reads as TGTGCCAGCAGCCACCCGGGACAGATCAGCTCCTATAATTCACCCCTCCACTTT.

This clone was seen only a few times. CDR3 amino acids: CASSDIASEKLFF. CDR3 sequence (DNA): TGTGCCAGCAGCGACATCGCATCGGAAAAACTGTTTTTT. V gene TRBV7-9 combines with J gene TRBJ1-4; D not resolved. Trimming pared 5 bases from V and 8 bases from J, leaving 12 bases between. The CDR3 consists of 13 residues. From germline, CDR1 is SEHNR and CDR2 FQNEAQ (reference sequence).

This chain joins TRBV6-5 and TRBJ1-1; perhaps TRBD1 as D (6 bases). Trimming took 2 bases from V and 0 from J, leaving 10 bases between them. Germline CDR1 reads MNHEY; CDR2 reads SVGAGI. The CDR3 length is 15 residues. CDR3 in DNA: TGTGCCAGCAGTTACGATAGACAGGTGAACACTGAAGCTTTCTTT. This encodes CASSYDRQVNTEAFF.

The chain uses TRBV5-6 and TRBJ1-2, with 9 positions matching TRBD1. J was trimmed by 4 bases and V by 4 bases; bases with no gene match: 5. The CDR3 runs 14 residues. Looked up from germline, CDR1 is SGHDT and CDR2 is YYEEEE. In nucleotides, the CDR3 is TGTGCCAGCAGCACGTCGACAGGGGGCTATGGCTACACCTTC. The encoded protein is CASSTSTGGYGYTF.

The rearrangement links TRBV19 to TRBJ1-5; no reliable D call. Germline V CDR1 and CDR2: LNHDA, SQIVND (reference sequence). The V end was cut by 1 base, the J end by 3 bases, with 7 bases between. This CDR3 has 14 residues. CDR3 in amino acids: CASSIVSNNQPQHF. In nucleotides, the CDR3 is TGTGCCAGTAGTATAGTTAGCAACAATCAGCCCCAGCATTTT.

The CDR3 here is CASSASSYNSPLHF. DNA of the CDR3: TGTGCCAGTAGTGCGAGCTCCTATAATTCACCCCTCCACTTT. This chain uses TRBV19 with TRBJ1-6; no clear D. Trimming left V 5 bases short and J 0 bases short, with 5 bases between. The germline CDR1 and CDR2 sequences are LNHDA and SQIVND (reference sequence). The CDR3 covers 14 residues.

The J gene is TRBJ2-3, the V gene TRBV5-6; 7 bases match TRBD1. The germline CDR1 and CDR2 sequences are SGHDT and YYEEEE. The CDR3 runs to 15 residues. V lost 4 bases and J lost 2; bases outside the gene matches: 7. The DNA of the CDR3 is TGTGCCAGCAGCCTTTTGAGGGGGCCCACAGATACGCAGTATTTT. Protein: CASSLLRGPTDTQYF.

This clone appeared once. This rearrangement joins TRBV28 to TRBJ1-1; no reliable D call. Germline CDR1 MDHEN, CDR2 SYDVKM. Trimming cost V 3 bases and J 10 bases, with 9 bases left between them. The CDR3 is made up of 11 amino acids. This CDR3 reads CASSFLAGAFF. The CDR3 nucleotides are TGTGCCAGCAGTTTTTTGGCGGGAGCTTTCTTT.

The chain recombines TRBV3-1 (or the pseudogene TRBV3-2) with TRBJ2-3, with a possible D match to TRBD2 (6 bases). There are 15 residues in the CDR3. Between the trimmed V and J ends, which lost 0 bases and 5 bases, there was a span of 12 bases. Germline values: CDR1 LGHDT, CDR2 YNNKEL (reference sequence). The CDR3 loop is CASSQDGGRRDTQYF. The CDR3 DNA follows: TGTGCCAGCAGCCAAGATGGGGGGAGGAGAGATACGCAGTATTTT.

The chain carries TRBV6-5 and TRBJ1-1; no definite D call. V lost 6 bases and J lost 1, with 9 bases in between. The CDR3 is 13 amino acids. CDR1 is MNHEY and CDR2 is SVGAGI in the germline V gene. The CDR3 here is CASRRSGNTEAFF. The DNA for the CDR3 is TGTGCCAGCAGGAGAAGCGGGAACACTGAAGCTTTCTTT.

V is TRBV7-2 and J is TRBJ2-3; perhaps TRBD1 as D (5 bases). CDR1 and CDR2 (germline): SGHTA, FQGNSA. The CDR3 totals 14 residues. V was pared by 6 bases and J by 0 bases, with 10 bases between. CDR3 sequence reads: CASRAQVSTDTQYF. The CDR3, as DNA: TGTGCCAGCAGGGCACAGGTTAGCACAGATACGCAGTATTTT.

The chain carries TRBV12-2 and TRBJ1-5; the D call of TRBD1 is as the table states it, not checked on the DNA. TRBV12-2 is tagged as a pseudogene. The CDR3 sequence is 16 residues long. The DNA of the CDR3 is TGTGCAAGTCGTATCAGAGACAGGGCCAGCAATCAGCCCCAGCATTTT. Protein: CASRIRDRASNQPQHF.

The table lists this clone with a count of one. This rearrangement joins TRBV19 to TRBJ1-5, with D perhaps matching TRBD1 (5 bases). Germline CDR1 and CDR2: LNHDA and SQIVND (reference sequence). V was clipped by 7 bases and J by 0 bases, with 10 bases between them. The CDR3 contains 14 residues. The CDR3 DNA reads as TGTGCCAGTATCGGGGGTTTTAGCAATCAGCCCCAGCATTTT. Translation gives CASIGGFSNQPQHF.

This chain links TRBV24-1 with TRBJ2-3, with 7 bases that match TRBD2. The germline gives CDR1 KGHDR, CDR2 SFDVKD. The CDR3 sequence is 14 residues long. The junction had 4 bases not matched to a gene; V was cut back by 5 bases and J by 3 bases. The CDR3 is CATSVPGGTDTQYF. The CDR3 region has the DNA TGTGCCACCAGTGTCCCGGGGGGAACAGATACGCAGTATTTT.

The chain employs TRBV5-4 and TRBJ1-2; 7 nucleotides match TRBD1. V dropped 4 bases and J dropped 4; count of bases not matched to a gene: 7. The germline CDR1 and CDR2 sequences are SGHNT and YYREEE (reference sequence). The CDR3 covers 14 residues. CDR3 sequence reads: CASSPDRVGYGYTF. The CDR3 DNA reads as TGTGCCAGCAGCCCAGACAGGGTGGGCTATGGCTACACCTTC.

The chain combines TRBV24-1 with TRBJ1-5, with TRBD1 identical over 8 bases. The trim removed 10 bases at V and 11 bases at J, leaving 9 bases unmatched. CDR3 length: 12 residues. Germline V gene lookup returns CDR1 KGHDR and CDR2 SFDVKD. The CDR3, as DNA: TGTGCCACGGGACAGGACGGATCGACCCAGCATTTT. This encodes CATGQDGSTQHF.

The V and J genes are TRBV5-5 and TRBJ1-4; D remains ambiguous. The CDR3 loop spans 13 amino acids. Trimming pared 2 bases from V and 13 bases from J, leaving 15 bases between. CDR1 is SGHKS, CDR2 YYEKEE, per germline (reference sequence). This CDR3 reads CASSLSFKSRLFF. As DNA, the CDR3 is TGTGCCAGCAGCTTAAGTTTCAAGAGCCGACTGTTTTTT.

The J gene is TRBJ1-2, the V gene TRBV5-5; TRBD1 aligns across 10 bases. Trimming took 0 bases from V and 8 from J; bases not matched to a gene: 16. The CDR3 totals 18 residues. Germline loops: CDR1 SGHKS, CDR2 YYEKEE (reference sequence). CDR3 sequence: CASSLGSYGTGVVWGYTF. CDR3 nucleotides: TGTGCCAGCAGCTTGGGATCATACGGGACAGGGGTAGTCTGGGGCTACACCTTC.